The 6 T cell receptor beta chains in this list originate from one sample, sequenced in a study of blood T cells in healthy people across ages. The authors ran a second PCR of about 7 to 12 cycles using a sample-barcoded 5' primer and a J-beta primer mix. MiXCR, run by TCRdb on the 5' RACE reads, gives a single entry per CDR3 protein. Of around 1,500,000 distinct CDR3 sequences listed, around 39% were seen once; the top ten hold 7% to 9%. Sequenced sample: blood. The receptors were gathered from a woman under 30 in good health.

The V gene is TRBV4-1, the J gene TRBJ2-2, with D unresolved. CDR1 and CDR2 (germline): MGHRA, YSYEKL. CDR3 length equals 13 residues. Trimming stripped 3 bases from V and 13 bases from J, with 15 bases between. The CDR3 DNA sequence: TGCGCCAGCAGCCATAATCCGGTGGCACTGCTGTTTTTT. This translates into CASSHNPVALLFF.

The chain recombines TRBV2 with TRBJ1-1; no clear D gene. This CDR3 is built from 12 residues. Trimming stripped 11 bases from V and 1 base from J, with 11 bases between. Germline V gene data show CDR1 as SNHLY and CDR2 as FYNNEI. This chain's CDR3 is CAFGRRNTEAFF. The CDR3 coding sequence is TGTGCCTTCGGTCGGCGGAACACTGAAGCTTTCTTT. The full variable domain, in which reference TRBV2 and TRBJ1-1 provide the parts outside the CDR3, is EPEVTQTPSHQVTQMGQEVILRCVPISNHLYFYWYRQILGQKVEFLVSFYNNEISEKSEIFDDQFSVERPDGSNFTLKIRSTKLEDSAMYFCAFGRRNTEAFFGQGTRLTVV.

This clonotype came up once. This sequence joins TRBV7-8 and TRBJ2-2; 9 nucleotides align to TRBD2. V lost 3 bases and J lost 3; bases outside the gene matches: 8. Germline CDR1 is SGHVS and CDR2 is FQNEAQ. The CDR3 is 17 residues long. CDR3 residues: CASSFPSSGDYTGELFF. The CDR3 DNA sequence: TGTGCCAGCAGCTTCCCGTCTAGCGGGGACTACACCGGGGAGCTGTTTTTT.

In its sample, this clonotype was seen many times. This chain uses TRBV10-3 with TRBJ2-5; 9 positions agree with TRBD2. This CDR3 is 17 amino acids long. V shed 2 bases, J shed 5 bases, and the junction held 12 bases outside the gene matches. Germline CDR1 and CDR2: ENHRY and SYGVKD. DNA for the CDR3: TGTGCCATCAGTGAGCTCGAATCTAGCGGGGTACTGGAGACCCAGTACTTC. Its translation is CAISELESSGVLETQYF.

The CDR3 protein is CASGTRPNTGELFF. In DNA, the CDR3 is TGTGCCAGCGGGACCAGGCCGAACACCGGGGAGCTGTTTTTT. The chain joins TRBV12-3 or TRBV12-4 to TRBJ2-2, with D possibly called TRBD1 or TRBD2 (5 bases each). The CDR3 runs to 14 residues. V was shortened by 8 bases and J by 0 bases, with 10 bases between the two germline ends.

The CDR3 sequence is CASSNPPGPPGQETQYF. CDR3 bases: TGTGCCAGCAGCAACCCACCGGGCCCCCCAGGCCAAGAGACCCAGTACTTC. The chain recombines TRBV7-9 with TRBJ2-5; D remains unclear. Germline V gene data show CDR1 as SEHNR and CDR2 as FQNEAQ (reference sequence). Trimming shortened V by 5 bases and J by 1 base, and 20 bases separated the two germline ends. The CDR3 loop spans 17 amino acids.